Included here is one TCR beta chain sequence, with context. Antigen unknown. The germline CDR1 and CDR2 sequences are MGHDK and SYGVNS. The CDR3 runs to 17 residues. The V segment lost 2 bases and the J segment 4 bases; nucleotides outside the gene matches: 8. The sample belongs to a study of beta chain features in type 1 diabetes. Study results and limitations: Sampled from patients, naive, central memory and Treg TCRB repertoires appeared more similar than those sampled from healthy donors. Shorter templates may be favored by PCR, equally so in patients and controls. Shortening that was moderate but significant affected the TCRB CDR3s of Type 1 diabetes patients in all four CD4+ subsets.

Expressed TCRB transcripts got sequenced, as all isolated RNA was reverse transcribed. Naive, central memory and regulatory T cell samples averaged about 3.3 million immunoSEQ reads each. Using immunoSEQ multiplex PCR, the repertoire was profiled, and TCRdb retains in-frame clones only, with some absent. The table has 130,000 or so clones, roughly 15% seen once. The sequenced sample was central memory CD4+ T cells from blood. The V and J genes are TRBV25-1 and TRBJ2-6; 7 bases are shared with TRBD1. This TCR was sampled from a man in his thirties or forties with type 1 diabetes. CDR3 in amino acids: CASSEGKGAQGANVLTF. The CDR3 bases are TGTGCCAGCAGTGAAGGGAAGGGGGCGCAGGGGGCCAACGTCCTGACTTTC.